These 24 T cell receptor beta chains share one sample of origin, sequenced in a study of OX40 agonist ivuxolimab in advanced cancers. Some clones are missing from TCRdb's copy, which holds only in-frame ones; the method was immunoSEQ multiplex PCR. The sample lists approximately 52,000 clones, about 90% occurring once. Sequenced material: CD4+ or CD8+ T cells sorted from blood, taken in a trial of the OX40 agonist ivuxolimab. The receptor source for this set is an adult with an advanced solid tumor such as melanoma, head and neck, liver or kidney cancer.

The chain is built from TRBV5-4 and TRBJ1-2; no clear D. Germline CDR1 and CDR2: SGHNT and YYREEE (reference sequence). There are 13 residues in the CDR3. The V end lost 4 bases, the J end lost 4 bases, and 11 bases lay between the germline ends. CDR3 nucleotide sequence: TGTGCCAGCAGCCAGGCAGTGTCCTATGGCTACACCTTC. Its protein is CASSQAVSYGYTF.

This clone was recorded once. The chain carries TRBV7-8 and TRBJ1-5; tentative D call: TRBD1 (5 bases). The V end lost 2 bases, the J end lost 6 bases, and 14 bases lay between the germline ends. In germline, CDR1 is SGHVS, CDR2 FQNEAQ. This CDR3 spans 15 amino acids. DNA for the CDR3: TGTGCCAGCAGCTTATATCAGGGAATGAGTCAGCCCCAGCATTTT. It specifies CASSLYQGMSQPQHF.

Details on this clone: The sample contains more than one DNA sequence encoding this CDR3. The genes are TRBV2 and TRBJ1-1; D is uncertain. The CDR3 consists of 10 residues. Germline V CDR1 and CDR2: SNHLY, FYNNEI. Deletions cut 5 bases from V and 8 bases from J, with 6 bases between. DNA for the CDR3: TGTGCCAGCAGTTTGGGGGAAGCTTTCTTT. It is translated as CASSLGEAFF.

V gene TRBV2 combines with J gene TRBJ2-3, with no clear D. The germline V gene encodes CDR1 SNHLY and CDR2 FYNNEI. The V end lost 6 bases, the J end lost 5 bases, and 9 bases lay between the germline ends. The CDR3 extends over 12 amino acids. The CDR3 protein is CASRTWEDTQYF. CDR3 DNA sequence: TGTGCCAGCAGAACCTGGGAAGATACGCAGTATTTT.

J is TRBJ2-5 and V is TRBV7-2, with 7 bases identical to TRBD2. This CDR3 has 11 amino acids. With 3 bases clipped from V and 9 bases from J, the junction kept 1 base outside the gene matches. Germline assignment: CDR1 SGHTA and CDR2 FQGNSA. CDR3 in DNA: TGTGCCAGCAGCTTTGGGGGGGCCCAGTACTTC. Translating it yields CASSFGGAQYF.

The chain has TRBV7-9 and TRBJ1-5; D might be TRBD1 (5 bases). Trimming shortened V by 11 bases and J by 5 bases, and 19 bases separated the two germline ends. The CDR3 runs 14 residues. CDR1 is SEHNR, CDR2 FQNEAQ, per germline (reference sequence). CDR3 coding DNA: TGTGCCGGGGAGGACAACCGGTTGGATCAGCCCCAGCATTTT. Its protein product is CAGEDNRLDQPQHF.

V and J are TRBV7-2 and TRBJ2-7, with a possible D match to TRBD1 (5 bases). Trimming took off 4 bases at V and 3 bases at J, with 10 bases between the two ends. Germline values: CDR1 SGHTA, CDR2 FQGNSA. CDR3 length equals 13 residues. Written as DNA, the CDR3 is TGTGCCAGCAGCTCAGGACACTTCTACGAGCAGTACTTC. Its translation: CASSSGHFYEQYF.

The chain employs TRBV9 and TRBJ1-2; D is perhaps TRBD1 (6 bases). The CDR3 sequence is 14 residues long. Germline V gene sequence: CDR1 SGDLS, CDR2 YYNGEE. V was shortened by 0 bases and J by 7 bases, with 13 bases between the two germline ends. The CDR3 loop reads CASSVERPGAGYTF. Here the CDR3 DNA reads TGTGCCAGCAGCGTAGAGAGGCCGGGGGCTGGCTACACCTTC.

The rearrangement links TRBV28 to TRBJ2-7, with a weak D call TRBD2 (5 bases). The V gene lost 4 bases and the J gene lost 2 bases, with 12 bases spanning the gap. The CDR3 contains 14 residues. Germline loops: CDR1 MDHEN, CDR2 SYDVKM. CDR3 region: CASSSPPGTYEQYF. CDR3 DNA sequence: TGTGCCAGCAGTTCCCCTCCGGGAACCTACGAGCAGTACTTC.

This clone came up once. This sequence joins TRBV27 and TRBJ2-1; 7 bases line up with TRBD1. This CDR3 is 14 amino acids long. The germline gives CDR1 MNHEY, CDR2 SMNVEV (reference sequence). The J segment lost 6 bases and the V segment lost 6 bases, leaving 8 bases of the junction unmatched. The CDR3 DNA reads TGTGCCAGCAGGCGGACAGGAATTGGCAATGAGCAGTTCTTC. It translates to CASRRTGIGNEQFF.

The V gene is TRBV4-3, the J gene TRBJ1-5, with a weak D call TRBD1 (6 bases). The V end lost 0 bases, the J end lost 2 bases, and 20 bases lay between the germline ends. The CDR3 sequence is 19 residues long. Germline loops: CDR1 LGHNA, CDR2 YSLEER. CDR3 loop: CASSQELVAGVPGNQPQHF. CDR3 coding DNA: TGCGCCAGCAGCCAAGAGTTGGTAGCAGGGGTCCCAGGCAATCAGCCCCAGCATTTT.

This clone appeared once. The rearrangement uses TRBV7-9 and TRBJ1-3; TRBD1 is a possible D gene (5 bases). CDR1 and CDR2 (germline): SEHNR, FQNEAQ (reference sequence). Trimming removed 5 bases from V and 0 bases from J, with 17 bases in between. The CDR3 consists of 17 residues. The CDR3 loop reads CASSGYIGADSGNTIYF. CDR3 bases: TGTGCCAGCAGCGGCTATATCGGGGCAGACTCTGGAAACACCATATATTTT.

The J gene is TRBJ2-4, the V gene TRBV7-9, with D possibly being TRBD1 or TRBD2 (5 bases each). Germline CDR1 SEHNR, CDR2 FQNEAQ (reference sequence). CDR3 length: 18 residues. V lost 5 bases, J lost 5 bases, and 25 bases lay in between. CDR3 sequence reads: CASSPPKGWDLLENIQYF. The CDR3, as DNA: TGTGCCAGCAGCCCACCGAAGGGATGGGACCTTTTGGAAAACATTCAGTACTTC.

In DNA, the CDR3 is TGCGCCAGCAGCCAAGATCCAGGGGGAAACACTGAAGCTTTCTTT. Its translation is CASSQDPGGNTEAFF. This chain connects TRBV4-3 to TRBJ1-1, with 7 bases matching TRBD1. V shed 0 bases, J shed 2 bases, and the junction held 3 bases outside the gene matches. In germline, CDR1 is LGHNA, CDR2 YSLEER. The CDR3 has 15 amino acids.

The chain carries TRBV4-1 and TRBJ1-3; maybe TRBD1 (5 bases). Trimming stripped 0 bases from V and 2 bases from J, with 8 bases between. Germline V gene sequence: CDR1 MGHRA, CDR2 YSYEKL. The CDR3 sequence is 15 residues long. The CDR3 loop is CASSQDPGAGNTIYF. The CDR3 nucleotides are TGCGCCAGCAGCCAAGATCCGGGGGCTGGAAACACCATATATTTT.

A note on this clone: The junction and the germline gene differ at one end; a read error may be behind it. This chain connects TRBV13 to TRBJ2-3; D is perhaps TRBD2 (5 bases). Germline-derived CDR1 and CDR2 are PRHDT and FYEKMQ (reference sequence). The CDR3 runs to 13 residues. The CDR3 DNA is TGTGCCAGCGGCTTGCGGGGCACAGATACGCAGTATTTT. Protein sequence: CASGLRGTDTQYF. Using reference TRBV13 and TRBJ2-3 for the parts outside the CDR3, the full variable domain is AAGVIQSPRHLIKEKRETATLKCYPIPRHDTVYWYQQGPGQDPQFLISFYEKMQSDKGSIPDRFSAQQFSDYHSELNMSSLELGDSALYFCASGLRGTDTQYFGPGTRLTVL.

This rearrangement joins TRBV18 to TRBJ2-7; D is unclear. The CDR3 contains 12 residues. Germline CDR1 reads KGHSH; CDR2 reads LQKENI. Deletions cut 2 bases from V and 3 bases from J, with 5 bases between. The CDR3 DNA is TGTGCCAGCTCACCAGGAGTCTACGAGCAGTACTTC. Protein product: CASSPGVYEQYF.

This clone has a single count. Here the CDR3 reads CASGYEGNTEAFF. Here the CDR3 DNA reads TGTGCTAGTGGGTACGAGGGGAACACTGAAGCTTTCTTT. The chain couples TRBV12-5 to TRBJ1-1; D gene unclear. Germline assignment: CDR1 LGHNT and CDR2 FRNRAP. The CDR3 is made up of 13 amino acids. V lost 6 bases, J lost 1 base, and 9 bases lay in between. Full variable domain (outside the CDR3, taken from reference TRBV12-5 and TRBJ1-1): DARVTQTPRHKVTEMGQEVTMRCQPILGHNTVFWYRQTMMQGLELLAYFRNRAPLDDSGMPKDRFSAEMPDATLATLKIQPSEPRDSAVYFCASGYEGNTEAFFGQGTRLTVV.

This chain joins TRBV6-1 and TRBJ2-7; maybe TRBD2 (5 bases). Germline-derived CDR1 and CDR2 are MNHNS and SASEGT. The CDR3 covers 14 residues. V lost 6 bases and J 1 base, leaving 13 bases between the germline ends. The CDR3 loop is CASRDSIRSYEQYF. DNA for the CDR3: TGTGCCAGCAGGGACTCAATTCGATCCTACGAGCAGTACTTC.

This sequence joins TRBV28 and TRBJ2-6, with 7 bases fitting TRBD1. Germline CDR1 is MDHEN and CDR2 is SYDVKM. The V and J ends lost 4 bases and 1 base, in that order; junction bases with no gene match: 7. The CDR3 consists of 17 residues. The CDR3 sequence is CASSSGQEVSGANVLTF. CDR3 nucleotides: TGTGCCAGCAGTTCCGGACAGGAGGTATCTGGGGCCAACGTCCTGACTTTC.

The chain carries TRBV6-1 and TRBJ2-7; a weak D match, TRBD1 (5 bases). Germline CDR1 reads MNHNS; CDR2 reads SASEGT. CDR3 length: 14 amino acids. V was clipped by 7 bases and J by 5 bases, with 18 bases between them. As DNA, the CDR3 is TGTGCCAGCACCATGGGGTGGCTAGGGGACGAGCAGTACTTC. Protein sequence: CASTMGWLGDEQYF.

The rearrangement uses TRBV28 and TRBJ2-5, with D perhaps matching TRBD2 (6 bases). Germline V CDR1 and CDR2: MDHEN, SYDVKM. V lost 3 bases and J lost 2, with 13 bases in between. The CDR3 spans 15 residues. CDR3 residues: CASSLPSGGQETQYF. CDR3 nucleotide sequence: TGTGCCAGCAGTTTGCCTAGTGGGGGGCAAGAGACCCAGTACTTC.

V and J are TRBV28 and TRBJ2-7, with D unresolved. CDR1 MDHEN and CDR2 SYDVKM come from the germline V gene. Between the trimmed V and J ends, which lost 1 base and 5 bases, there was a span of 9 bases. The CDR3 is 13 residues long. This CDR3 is CASSLSHSDEQYF. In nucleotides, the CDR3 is TGTGCCAGCAGTTTATCACACAGTGACGAGCAGTACTTC.

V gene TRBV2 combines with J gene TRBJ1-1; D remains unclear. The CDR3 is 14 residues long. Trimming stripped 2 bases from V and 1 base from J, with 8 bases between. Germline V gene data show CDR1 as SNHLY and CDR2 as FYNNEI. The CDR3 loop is CASSERIANTEAFF. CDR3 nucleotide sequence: TGTGCCAGCAGTGAAAGGATAGCGAACACTGAAGCTTTCTTT.